These 28 T cell receptor beta chains originate from one sample sequenced in a study of technical replicates of blood from several donors. TCRdb's table, derived via immunoSEQ multiplex PCR, lists solely in-frame clones and lacks some. The sample lists tens of thousands of clones; roughly 93% were seen once. The sample comprised T cells isolated from PBMCs. These receptors were taken from a human donor in good health.

The chain recombines TRBV12-5 with TRBJ2-7, with 8 nucleotides matching TRBD2. Per the germline V gene, CDR1 is LGHNT and CDR2 is FRNRAP. The CDR3 has 14 residues. The trim removed 0 bases at V and 3 bases at J, leaving 1 base unmatched. The CDR3 nucleotides are TGTGCTAGTGGTTTGGTAGCGGGGGTCTACGAGCAGTACTTC. This sequence encodes CASGLVAGVYEQYF.

This chain uses TRBV27 with TRBJ1-5, with D uncertain. The germline V gene encodes CDR1 MNHEY and CDR2 SMNVEV (reference sequence). V was cut by 3 bases and J by 5 bases, with 14 bases left in between. The CDR3 spans 15 residues. This CDR3 reads CASSFFRRGYQPQHF. The CDR3 DNA sequence: TGTGCCAGCAGTTTCTTCCGGCGGGGTTATCAGCCCCAGCATTTT.

This clone was counted once. V gene TRBV28 combines with J gene TRBJ2-7, with D possibly matching TRBD1 (6 bases). V was pared by 5 bases and J by 2 bases, with 19 bases between. Germline CDR1 is MDHEN and CDR2 is SYDVKM. This CDR3 comprises 16 residues. The CDR3 reads CASSGTRGIRTYEQYF. The CDR3 nucleotides are TGTGCCAGCAGTGGGACCAGGGGCATCCGAACCTACGAGCAGTACTTC.

The gene calls are TRBV5-6 and TRBJ2-4; perhaps TRBD2 as D (7 bases). Germline V gives CDR1 SGHDT, CDR2 YYEEEE. This CDR3 region has 16 residues. With 3 bases removed from V and 1 base from J, the gap between germline ends came to 14 bases. This chain's CDR3 is CASSWGAGAAKNIQYF. The CDR3 coding sequence is TGTGCCAGCAGCTGGGGGGCGGGGGCGGCCAAAAACATTCAGTACTTC. The full variable domain, its missing parts supplied by reference TRBV5-6 and TRBJ2-4, is DAGVTQSPTHLIKTRGQQVTLRCSPKSGHDTVSWYQQALGQGPQFIFQYYEEEERQRGNFPDRFSGHQFPNYSSELNVNALLLGDSALYLCASSWGAGAAKNIQYFGAGTRLSVL.

CDR3: CAWSVGLAGPTDTQYF. CDR3 nucleotides: TGTGCCTGGAGTGTCGGACTAGCGGGGCCCACAGATACGCAGTATTTT. This chain links TRBV30 with TRBJ2-3; 12 nucleotides line up with TRBD2. The length of the CDR3 is 16 residues. Germline V gives CDR1 GTSNPN, CDR2 SVGIG (reference sequence). The trim removed 0 bases at V and 2 bases at J, leaving 3 bases unmatched.

The chain uses TRBV5-6 and TRBJ1-1, with 7 bases aligning to TRBD1. Germline V lookup: CDR1 SGHDT, CDR2 YYEEEE. This CDR3 region has 14 residues. The V and J ends lost 4 bases and 4 bases, in that order; junction bases with no gene match: 7. CDR3: CASSLLDRATEAFF. The CDR3 DNA is TGTGCCAGCAGCCTCTTAGACAGGGCCACTGAAGCTTTCTTT. Full variable domain (missing parts from reference TRBV5-6 and TRBJ1-1): DAGVTQSPTHLIKTRGQQVTLRCSPKSGHDTVSWYQQALGQGPQFIFQYYEEEERQRGNFPDRFSGHQFPNYSSELNVNALLLGDSALYLCASSLLDRATEAFFGQGTRLTVV.

V usage is TRBV5-1 and J usage is TRBJ1-1; TRBD1 might be the D (5 bases). V shed 4 bases and J shed 3 bases, with 13 bases lying between them. The CDR3 has 14 residues. The germline V gene has CDR1 SGHRS and CDR2 YFSETQ. The CDR3 coding sequence is TGCGCCAGCAGCCTCCCATTAGGGGACACTGAAGCTTTCTTT. It codes for CASSLPLGDTEAFF.

A single count supports this clone. This chain uses TRBV13 with TRBJ2-2, with a tentative D call TRBD1 (6 bases). The CDR3 consists of 16 residues. Germline V gene data show CDR1 as PRHDT and CDR2 as FYEKMQ (reference sequence). V lost 2 bases to trimming and J lost 4 bases, with 14 bases between them. This chain's CDR3 is CASSLLMGASTGELFF. The CDR3 DNA reads TGTGCCAGCAGCTTACTCATGGGGGCGAGCACCGGGGAGCTGTTTTTT.

The rearrangement uses TRBV4-2 and TRBJ1-2, with unresolved D. Germline CDR1 is LGHNA and CDR2 is YNFKEQ. The CDR3 covers 16 residues. Trimming removed 0 bases from V and 4 bases from J, with 15 bases in between. The CDR3 spells CASSQDYAGSRYGYTF. CDR3 coding DNA: TGTGCCAGCAGCCAAGACTATGCCGGGTCCCGCTATGGCTACACCTTC.

This clone was detected once. This chain joins TRBV6-6 and TRBJ2-7; D is perhaps TRBD1 (6 bases). The CDR3 sequence is 14 residues long. Trimming shortened V by 4 bases and J by 0 bases, and 10 bases separated the two germline ends. CDR1 is MNHNY and CDR2 is SVGAGI in the germline V gene (reference sequence). CDR3 sequence: CASSLGGPSYEQYF. DNA of the CDR3: TGTGCCAGCAGTTTAGGGGGACCCTCCTACGAGCAGTACTTC.

This clone was picked up one time. The rearrangement links TRBV5-1 to TRBJ2-1; 9 nucleotides agree with TRBD1. Germline assignment: CDR1 SGHRS and CDR2 YFSETQ. CDR3 length equals 16 residues. With 2 bases clipped from V and 5 bases from J, the junction kept 8 bases outside the gene matches. CDR3 sequence (DNA): TGCGCCAGCAGCTTTCCCGCCGGGACAGGGAACAATGAGCAGTTCTTC. Translating it yields CASSFPAGTGNNEQFF. The full variable domain, with the rest looked up from reference TRBV5-1 and TRBJ2-1, is KAGVTQTPRYLIKTRGQQVTLSCSPISGHRSVSWYQQTPGQGLQFLFEYFSETQRNKGNFPGRFSGRQFSNSRSEMNVSTLELGDSALYLCASSFPAGTGNNEQFFGPGTRLTVL.

V is TRBV4-1 and J is TRBJ2-2, with 11 nucleotides matching TRBD1. V shed 3 bases, J shed 5 bases, and the junction held 2 bases outside the gene matches. Looked up from germline, CDR1 is MGHRA and CDR2 is YSYEKL. This CDR3 contains 15 residues. The CDR3 bases are TGCGCCAGCAGCCAGGGGACAGGGGGGACCGGGGAGCTGTTTTTT. This translates into CASSQGTGGTGELFF.

The table lists this clone with a count of one. The CDR3 nucleotides are TGTGCCATCAAAGGACAGGGCCACAATCAGCCCCAGCATTTT. It is translated as CAIKGQGHNQPQHF. The V and J genes are TRBV10-3 and TRBJ1-5, with TRBD1 identical over 8 bases. The J segment lost 3 bases and the V segment lost 7 bases, leaving 5 bases of the junction unmatched. Germline lookup yields CDR1 ENHRY and CDR2 SYGVKD. The CDR3 has 14 residues.

The chain has TRBV27 and TRBJ2-2; a weak D match, TRBD1 (5 bases). V gave up 3 bases and J gave up 0 bases, with 14 bases separating them. The CDR3 length is 17 residues. The germline gives CDR1 MNHEY, CDR2 SMNVEV (reference sequence). The CDR3 DNA sequence: TGTGCCAGCAGTTTCTCGTTTAGGGGCACGAACACCGGGGAGCTGTTTTTT. Translated, it gives CASSFSFRGTNTGELFF.

This chain links TRBV7-9 with TRBJ2-2, with D maybe TRBD1 (5 bases). Germline values: CDR1 SEHNR, CDR2 FQNEAQ (reference sequence). The CDR3 covers 12 residues. Trimming shortened V by 9 bases and J by 3 bases, and 8 bases separated the two germline ends. The CDR3 is CARRQHTGELFF. The CDR3 DNA reads as TGTGCCAGAAGACAGCACACCGGGGAGCTGTTTTTT.

This clone has just one count. This chain joins TRBV18 and TRBJ1-4; TRBD1 matches 7 bases. V trimming: 2 bases; J trimming: 3 bases; junction bases outside the gene matches: 6. The CDR3 is made up of 16 amino acids. Germline loops: CDR1 KGHSH, CDR2 LQKENI. The DNA of the CDR3 is TGTGCCAGCTCACCAAAGAAACAGGGGTCTAATGAAAAACTGTTTTTT. It yields the protein CASSPKKQGSNEKLFF. Full variable domain (rest looked up from reference TRBV18 and TRBJ1-4): NAGVMQNPRHLVRRRGQEARLRCSPMKGHSHVYWYRQLPEEGLKFMVYLQKENIIDESGMPKERFSAEFPKEGPSILRIQQVVRGDSAAYFCASSPKKQGSNEKLFFGSGTQLSVL.

The chain recombines TRBV5-4 with TRBJ2-7; maybe TRBD2 (6 bases). The V and J ends lost 6 bases and 5 bases respectively, with 12 bases between them. The CDR3 has 12 amino acids. CDR1 SGHNT and CDR2 YYREEE come from the germline V gene (reference sequence). The CDR3 sequence is CASTRPGDEQYF. DNA for the CDR3: TGTGCCAGCACCAGGCCGGGGGACGAGCAGTACTTC.

The chain is built from TRBV28 and TRBJ2-7; 10 nucleotides agree with TRBD1. Per germline, CDR1 MDHEN and CDR2 SYDVKM. The CDR3 runs to 14 residues. V was clipped by 2 bases and J by 5 bases; unmatched bases: 3. CDR3 amino acids: CASSLPGTGDEQYF. The DNA for the CDR3 is TGTGCCAGCAGTTTACCCGGGACAGGGGACGAGCAGTACTTC.

The table lists this clone with a few counts. The chain uses TRBV18 and TRBJ1-6, with TRBD1 as a possible D gene (6 bases). Deletions cut 2 bases from V and 14 bases from J, with 13 bases between. The CDR3 is made up of 13 amino acids. Germline CDR1 KGHSH, CDR2 LQKENI. The chain's CDR3 is CASSPKGDGSLHF. DNA for the CDR3: TGTGCCAGCTCACCAAAGGGGGATGGTTCCCTCCACTTT.

The V call is TRBV28, the J call TRBJ2-1; D possibly corresponds to TRBD2 (6 bases). The CDR3 has 14 amino acids. Between the trimmed V and J ends, which lost 10 bases and 3 bases, there was a span of 16 bases. Germline V gene lookup returns CDR1 MDHEN and CDR2 SYDVKM. DNA of the CDR3: TGTGCCACCCTCCGCGGGAAGTACTACAATGAGCAGTTCTTC. Protein: CATLRGKYYNEQFF.

The chain links TRBV7-9 to TRBJ2-7; TRBD1 aligns across 8 bases. The CDR3 contains 15 residues. Germline CDR1 reads SEHNR; CDR2 reads FQNEAQ (reference sequence). V shed 5 bases and J 1 base; nucleotides not matched to a gene: 7. CDR3: CASSPLGQGSYEQYF. The CDR3 region has the DNA TGTGCCAGCAGCCCACTCGGACAGGGATCCTACGAGCAGTACTTC. Based on the CDR3 plus reference TRBV7-9 and TRBJ2-7, the full variable domain is DTGVSQNPRHKITKRGQNVTFRCDPISEHNRLYWYRQTLGQGPEFLTYFQNEAQLEKSRLLSDRFSAERPKGSFSTLEIQRTEQGDSAMYLCASSPLGQGSYEQYFGPGTRLTVT.

The V call is TRBV7-2, the J call TRBJ2-7, with TRBD2 identical over 8 bases. V lost 1 base to trimming and J lost 0 bases; unmatched junction nucleotides: 5. The CDR3 runs to 16 residues. Germline loops: CDR1 SGHTA, CDR2 FQGNSA. CDR3 residues: CASSLDFSGISYEQYF. DNA for the CDR3: TGTGCCAGCAGCTTAGATTTTAGCGGGATCTCCTACGAGCAGTACTTC.

In nucleotides, the CDR3 is TGTGCCAGCAGGCCAGGACAGGCCAATTCACCCCTCCACTTT. Amino acids: CASRPGQANSPLHF. The chain joins TRBV6-5 to TRBJ1-6; 7 nucleotides match TRBD1. This CDR3 contains 14 residues. After removal of 6 bases from V and 7 bases from J, the junction contained 6 bases not matched to a gene. Looked up from germline, CDR1 is MNHEY and CDR2 is SVGAGI.

In its sample, this clone was seen a few times. The chain combines TRBV4-1 with TRBJ1-1; D ambiguous. This CDR3 spans 15 amino acids. V dropped 1 base and J dropped 2 bases, with 11 bases sitting between them. Germline V gene data show CDR1 as MGHRA and CDR2 as YSYEKL. The CDR3 loop is CASSQGQLRNTEAFF. As DNA, the CDR3 is TGCGCCAGCAGCCAAGGACAACTCCGAAACACTGAAGCTTTCTTT.

This chain links TRBV2 with TRBJ2-2, with D tentatively TRBD1 (6 bases). CDR1 SNHLY and CDR2 FYNNEI come from the germline V gene. The CDR3 length is 15 residues. The V gene lost 10 bases and the J gene lost 2 bases, with 17 bases spanning the gap. CDR3 sequence: CANRPPGQNTGELFF. In DNA form, the CDR3 reads TGTGCCAACAGACCCCCGGGACAAAACACCGGGGAGCTGTTTTTT.

The V and J genes are TRBV2 and TRBJ1-2, with a tentative D call TRBD1 (6 bases). V lost 6 bases, J lost 8 bases, and 19 bases lay in between. CDR3 size: 14 residues. Germline-derived CDR1 and CDR2 are SNHLY and FYNNEI. The CDR3 DNA reads TGTGCCAGCAGCTTGGACAGCGTCGGGAGGGGCTACACCTTC. It specifies CASSLDSVGRGYTF. Full variable domain (remainder filled in from reference TRBV2 and TRBJ1-2): EPEVTQTPSHQVTQMGQEVILRCVPISNHLYFYWYRQILGQKVEFLVSFYNNEISEKSEIFDDQFSVERPDGSNFTLKIRSTKLEDSAMYFCASSLDSVGRGYTFGSGTRLTVV.

This rearrangement joins TRBV4-2 to TRBJ1-2; tentatively, D is TRBD1 (5 bases). The CDR3 has 18 amino acids. Per the germline V gene, CDR1 is LGHNA and CDR2 is YNFKEQ. Trimming removed 6 bases from V and 2 bases from J, with 25 bases in between. The CDR3, as DNA: TGTGCCAGCAGTTCTTCCCTAGGTGGCAGGGAGGGAAACTATGGCTACACCTTC. Its translation: CASSSSLGGREGNYGYTF.

The CDR3 loop reads CASSEGHFANTEAFF. CDR3 DNA sequence: TGTGCCAGCAGTGAAGGACACTTCGCGAACACTGAAGCTTTCTTT. The chain carries TRBV6-1 and TRBJ1-1; no reliable D call. Looked up from germline, CDR1 is MNHNS and CDR2 is SASEGT. V lost 1 base and J lost 1, with 10 bases in between. CDR3 length: 15 residues.